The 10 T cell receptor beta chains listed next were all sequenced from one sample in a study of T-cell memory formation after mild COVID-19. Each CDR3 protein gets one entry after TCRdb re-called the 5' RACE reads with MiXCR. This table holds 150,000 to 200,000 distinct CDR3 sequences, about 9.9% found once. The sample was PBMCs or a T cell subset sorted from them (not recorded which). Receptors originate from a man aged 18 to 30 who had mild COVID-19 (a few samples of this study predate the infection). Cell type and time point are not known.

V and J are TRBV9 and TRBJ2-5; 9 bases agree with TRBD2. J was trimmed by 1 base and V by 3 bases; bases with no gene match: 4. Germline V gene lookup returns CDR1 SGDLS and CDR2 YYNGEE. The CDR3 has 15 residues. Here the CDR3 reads CASSAMTSGQETQYF. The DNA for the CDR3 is TGTGCCAGCAGCGCTATGACTAGCGGCCAAGAGACCCAGTACTTC.

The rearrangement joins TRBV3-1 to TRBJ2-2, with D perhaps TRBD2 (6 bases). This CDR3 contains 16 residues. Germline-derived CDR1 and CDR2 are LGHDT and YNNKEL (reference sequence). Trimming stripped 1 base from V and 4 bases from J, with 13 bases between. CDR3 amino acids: CASSQAAGRGTGELFF. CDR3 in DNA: TGTGCCAGCAGCCAAGCGGCGGGGCGCGGCACCGGGGAGCTGTTTTTT. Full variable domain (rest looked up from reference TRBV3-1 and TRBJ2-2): DTAVSQTPKYLVTQMGNDKSIKCEQNLGHDTMYWYKQDSKKFLKIMFSYNNKELIINETVPNRFSPKSPDKAHLNLHINSLELGDSAVYFCASSQAAGRGTGELFFGEGSRLTVL.

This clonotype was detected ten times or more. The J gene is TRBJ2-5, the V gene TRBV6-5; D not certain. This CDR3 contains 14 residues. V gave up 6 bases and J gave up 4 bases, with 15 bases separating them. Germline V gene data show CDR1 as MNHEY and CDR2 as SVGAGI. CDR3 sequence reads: CASSSHWGGETQYF. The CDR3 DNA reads TGTGCCAGCAGCTCCCATTGGGGTGGAGAGACCCAGTACTTC.

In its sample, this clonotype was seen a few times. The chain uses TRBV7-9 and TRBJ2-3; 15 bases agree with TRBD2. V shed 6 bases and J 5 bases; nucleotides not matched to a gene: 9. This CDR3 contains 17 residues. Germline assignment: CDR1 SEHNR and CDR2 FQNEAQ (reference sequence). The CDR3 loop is CASSSLGLAGGRDTQYF. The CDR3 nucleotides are TGTGCCAGCAGTTCTTTGGGACTAGCGGGGGGACGAGATACGCAGTATTTT.

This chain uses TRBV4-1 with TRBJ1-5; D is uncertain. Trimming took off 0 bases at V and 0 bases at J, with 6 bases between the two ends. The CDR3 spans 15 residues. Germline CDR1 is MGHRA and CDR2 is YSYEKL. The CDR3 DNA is TGCGCCAGCAGCCAAGATAGAACTAGCAATCAGCCCCAGCATTTT. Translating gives CASSQDRTSNQPQHF.

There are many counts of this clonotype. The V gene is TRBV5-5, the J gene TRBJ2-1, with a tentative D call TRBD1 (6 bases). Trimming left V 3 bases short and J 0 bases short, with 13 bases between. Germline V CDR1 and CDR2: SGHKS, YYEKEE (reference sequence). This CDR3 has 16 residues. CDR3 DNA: TGTGCCAGCAGCTCCGGGACATCGAGCTCCTACAATGAGCAGTTCTTC. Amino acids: CASSSGTSSSYNEQFF.

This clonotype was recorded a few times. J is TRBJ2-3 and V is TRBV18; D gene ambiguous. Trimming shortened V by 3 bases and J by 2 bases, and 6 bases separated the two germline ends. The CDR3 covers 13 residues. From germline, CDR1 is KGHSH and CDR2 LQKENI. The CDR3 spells CASSPFYTDTQYF. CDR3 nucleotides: TGTGCCAGCTCACCCTTCTACACAGATACGCAGTATTTT.

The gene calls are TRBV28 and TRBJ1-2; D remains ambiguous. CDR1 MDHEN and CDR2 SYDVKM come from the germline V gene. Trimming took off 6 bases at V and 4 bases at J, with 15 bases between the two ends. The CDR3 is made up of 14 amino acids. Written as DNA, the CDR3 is TGTGCCAGCAGCCCCTCCGAGGGTATCTATGGCTACACCTTC. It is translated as CASSPSEGIYGYTF.

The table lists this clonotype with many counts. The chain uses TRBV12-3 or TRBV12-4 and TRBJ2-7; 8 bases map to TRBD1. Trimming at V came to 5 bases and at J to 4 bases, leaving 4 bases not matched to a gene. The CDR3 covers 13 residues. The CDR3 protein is CASSTGGRYEQYV. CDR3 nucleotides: TGTGCCAGCAGTACAGGGGGGAGGTACGAGCAGTACGTC.

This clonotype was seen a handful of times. DNA for the CDR3: TGCGCCAGCAGCTCCGGGACAGACTACGAGCAGTACGTC. Amino acids: CASSSGTDYEQYV. The chain recombines TRBV5-1 with TRBJ2-7, with 7 bases lining up with TRBD1. With V trimmed by 3 bases and J by 3 bases, 3 bases remained unmatched. Germline V CDR1 and CDR2: SGHRS, YFSETQ. This CDR3 region has 13 residues.